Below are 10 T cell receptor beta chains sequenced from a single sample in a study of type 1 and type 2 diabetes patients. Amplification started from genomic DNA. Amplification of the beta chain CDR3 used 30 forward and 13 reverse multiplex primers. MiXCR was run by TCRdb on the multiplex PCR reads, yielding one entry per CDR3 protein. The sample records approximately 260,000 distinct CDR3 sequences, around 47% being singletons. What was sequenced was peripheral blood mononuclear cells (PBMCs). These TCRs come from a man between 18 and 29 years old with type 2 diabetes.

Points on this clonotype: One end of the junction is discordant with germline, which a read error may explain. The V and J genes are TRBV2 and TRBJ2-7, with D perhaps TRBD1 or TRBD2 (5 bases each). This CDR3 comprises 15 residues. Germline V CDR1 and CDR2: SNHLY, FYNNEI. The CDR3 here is CASSKDTAGPGELYF. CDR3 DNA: TGTGCCAGCAGTAAGGACACGGCGGGCCCCGGGGAGCTGTACTTC.

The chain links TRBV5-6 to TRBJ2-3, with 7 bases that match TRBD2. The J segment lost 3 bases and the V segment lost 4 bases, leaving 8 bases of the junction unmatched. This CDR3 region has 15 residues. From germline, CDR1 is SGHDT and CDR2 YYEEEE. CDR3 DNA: TGTGCCAGCAGCCCAATGGGGGGGAGGACAGATACGCAGTATTTT. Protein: CASSPMGGRTDTQYF.

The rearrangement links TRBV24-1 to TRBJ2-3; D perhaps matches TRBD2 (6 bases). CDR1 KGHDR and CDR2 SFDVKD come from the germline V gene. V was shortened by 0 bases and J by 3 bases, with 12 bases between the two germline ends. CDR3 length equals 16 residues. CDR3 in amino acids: CATSDLQFGGTDTQYF. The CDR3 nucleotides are TGTGCCACCAGTGATTTGCAGTTCGGGGGTACAGATACGCAGTATTTT.

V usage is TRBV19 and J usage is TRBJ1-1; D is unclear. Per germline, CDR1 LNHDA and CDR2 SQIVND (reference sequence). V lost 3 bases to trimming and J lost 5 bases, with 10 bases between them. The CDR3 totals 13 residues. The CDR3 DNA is TGTGCCAGTAGTATGGAATCAGATACTGAAGCTTTCTTT. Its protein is CASSMESDTEAFF.

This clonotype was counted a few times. CDR3 DNA: TGTGCCACCCATCCCAGGGGAGGGACAGGGGACTACGAGCAGTACTTC. Encoded protein: CATHPRGGTGDYEQYF. This sequence joins TRBV19 and TRBJ2-7; TRBD1 matches 10 bases. V shed 10 bases, J shed 3 bases, and the junction held 15 bases outside the gene matches. Germline CDR1 LNHDA, CDR2 SQIVND (reference sequence). The CDR3 totals 16 residues.

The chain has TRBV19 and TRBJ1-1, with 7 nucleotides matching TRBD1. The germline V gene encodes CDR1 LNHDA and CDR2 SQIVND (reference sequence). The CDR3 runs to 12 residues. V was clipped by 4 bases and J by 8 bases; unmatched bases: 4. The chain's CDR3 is CASSNRGTEAFF. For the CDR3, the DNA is TGTGCCAGTAGTAACAGGGGAACGGAAGCTTTCTTT.

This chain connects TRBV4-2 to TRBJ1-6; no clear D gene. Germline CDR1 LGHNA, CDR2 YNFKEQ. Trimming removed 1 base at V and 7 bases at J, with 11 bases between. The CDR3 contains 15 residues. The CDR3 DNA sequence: TGTGCCAGCAGCCAAGGGTACAGCCTAAATTCACCCCTCCACTTT. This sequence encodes CASSQGYSLNSPLHF.

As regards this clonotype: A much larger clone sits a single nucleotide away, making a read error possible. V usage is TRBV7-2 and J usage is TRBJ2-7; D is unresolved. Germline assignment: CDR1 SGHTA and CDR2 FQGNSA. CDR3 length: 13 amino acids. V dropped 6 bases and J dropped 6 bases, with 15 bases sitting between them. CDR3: CASSPVVQGEQYF. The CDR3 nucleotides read TGTGCCAGCAGTCCGGTTGTTCAAGGCGAGCAGTACTTC. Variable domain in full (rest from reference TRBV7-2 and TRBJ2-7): GAGVSQSPSNKVTEKGKDVELRCDPISGHTALYWYRQSLGQGLEFLIYFQGNSAPDKSGLPSDRFSAERTGGSVSTLTIQRTQQEDSAVYLCASSPVVQGEQYFGPGTRLTVT.

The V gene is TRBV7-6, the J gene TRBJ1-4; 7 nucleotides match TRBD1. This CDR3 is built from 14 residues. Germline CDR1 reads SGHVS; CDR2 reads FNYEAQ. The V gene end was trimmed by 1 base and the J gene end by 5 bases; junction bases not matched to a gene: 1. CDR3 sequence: CASSLVTGNEKLFF. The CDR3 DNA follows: TGTGCCAGCAGCTTAGTGACAGGGAATGAAAAACTGTTTTTT.

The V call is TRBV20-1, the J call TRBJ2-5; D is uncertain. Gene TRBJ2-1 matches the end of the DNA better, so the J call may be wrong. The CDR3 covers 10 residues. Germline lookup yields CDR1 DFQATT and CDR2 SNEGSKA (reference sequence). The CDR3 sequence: CSANTSDQFF. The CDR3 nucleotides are TGCAGTGCTAACACGAGTGACCAGTTCTTC.